The 8 T cell receptor beta chains reported below all come from one sample, sequenced in a study of CD8 T cells in ankylosing spondylitis (dated by TCRdb to between 2016 and 2019). Receptors were amplified or captured by 5' RACE. The reads were generated on an Illumina HiSeq 2500. Through fastp at Q25 and MiXCR, TCRdb rebuilt clones from the public reads, retaining in-frame beta chains. When rows share a CDR3 protein, they turn into one entry using the most common DNA and genes. Counted in this sample were 290,000 or so distinct CDR3 sequences; around 20% of them appeared once. Jointly, the top ten make up 3.5% of the sample. The sample comprised blood, either unsorted or a sorted T cell fraction (not recorded which). All receptors come from a female donor with ankylosing spondylitis or in good health (not recorded which).

The chain recombines TRBV18 with TRBJ2-3, with D hard to call. The CDR3 is made up of 14 amino acids. Germline V CDR1 and CDR2: KGHSH, LQKENI. The germline V and J ends were trimmed by 3 bases and 4 bases, with 11 bases remaining between them. The CDR3: CASSPWSVSDTQYF. CDR3 DNA: TGTGCCAGCTCACCTTGGAGTGTGTCAGATACGCAGTATTTT. Complete variable domain (other parts from reference TRBV18 and TRBJ2-3): NAGVMQNPRHLVRRRGQEARLRCSPMKGHSHVYWYRQLPEEGLKFMVYLQKENIIDESGMPKERFSAEFPKEGPSILRIQQVVRGDSAAYFCASSPWSVSDTQYFGPGTRLTVL.

This clonotype was detected ten times or more. The chain carries TRBV5-1 and TRBJ2-6; D remains ambiguous. Germline values: CDR1 SGHRS, CDR2 YFSETQ. Trimming cost V 0 bases and J 1 base, with 5 bases left between them. There are 15 residues in the CDR3. CDR3 residues: CASSLVGSGANVLTF. CDR3 DNA sequence: TGCGCCAGCAGCTTGGTAGGGTCTGGGGCCAACGTCCTGACTTTC.

The chain employs TRBV5-1 and TRBJ2-5; TRBD1 agrees at 10 bases. From germline, CDR1 is SGHRS and CDR2 YFSETQ. The V segment lost 2 bases and the J segment 3 bases; nucleotides outside the gene matches: 4. This CDR3 has 15 residues. The CDR3 reads CASSFTGTGEETQYF. The DNA for the CDR3 is TGCGCCAGCAGCTTCACCGGGACAGGGGAAGAGACCCAGTACTTC.

This clonotype has more than one count but fewer than ten. The chain has TRBV6-2 or TRBV6-3 and TRBJ2-7; D possibly corresponds to TRBD2 (6 bases). The germline CDR1 and CDR2 sequences are MNHEY and SVGEGT. V lost 7 bases, J lost 0 bases, and 28 bases lay in between. The CDR3 loop spans 19 amino acids. The CDR3 DNA is TGTGCCAGCACCACGAGAAGGGGCACGGCGGGAACGAGCTCCTACGAGCAGTACTTC. Translated, it gives CASTTRRGTAGTSSYEQYF.

J is TRBJ1-1 and V is TRBV9; 9 bases are shared with TRBD1. Per the germline V gene, CDR1 is SGDLS and CDR2 is YYNGEE. Trimming at V came to 3 bases and at J to 4 bases, leaving 7 bases not matched to a gene. CDR3 length: 15 amino acids. DNA for the CDR3: TGTGCCAGCAGCGCAAGACAGGGGGGAGGCACTGAAGCTTTCTTT. Its translation: CASSARQGGGTEAFF. The full variable domain, completed using reference TRBV9 and TRBJ1-1, is DSGVTQTPKHLITATGQRVTLRCSPRSGDLSVYWYQQSLDQGLQFLIQYYNGEERAKGNILERFSAQQFPDLHSELNLSSLELGDSALYFCASSARQGGGTEAFFGQGTRLTVV.

This clonotype was counted at least ten times. The chain couples TRBV5-1 to TRBJ2-6; D ambiguous. The germline CDR1 and CDR2 sequences are SGHRS and YFSETQ. The CDR3 has 15 residues. V gave up 6 bases and J gave up 0 bases, with 10 bases separating them. The CDR3 nucleotides are TGCGCCAGCACCCCAGTGAACTCTGGGGCCAACGTCCTGACTTTC. It specifies CASTPVNSGANVLTF.

This rearrangement joins TRBV29-1 to TRBJ2-2, with D possibly called TRBD1 or TRBD2 (6 bases each). The CDR3 loop spans 15 amino acids. V gave up 6 bases and J gave up 1 base, with 15 bases separating them. CDR1 SQVTM and CDR2 ANQGSEA come from the germline V gene. The CDR3 DNA reads as TGCAGCGTCCCAAGGGGGGCCCTGAACACCGGGGAGCTGTTTTTT. Translation: CSVPRGALNTGELFF.

The rearrangement links TRBV19 to TRBJ2-3, with D maybe TRBD2 (5 bases). The V and J ends lost 6 bases and 0 bases respectively, with 13 bases between them. CDR1 is LNHDA, CDR2 SQIVND, per germline (reference sequence). The CDR3 loop spans 15 amino acids. CDR3 protein: CASSLQTTSTDTQYF. In nucleotides, the CDR3 is TGTGCCAGTAGCCTACAGACTACTAGCACAGATACGCAGTATTTT.